In its sample, the clone carrying this T cell receptor beta chain was seen once. Germline loops: CDR1 MGHDK, CDR2 SYGVNS. V was trimmed by 6 bases and J by 1 base, leaving 10 bases between them. This CDR3 is 14 amino acids long. A quantity of about 0.5 to 1 ug RNA underwent reverse transcription using random hexamers. TCRdb processed the immunoSEQ multiplex PCR reads anew with MiXCR; each CDR3 protein has one entry. This sample yields around 230,000 distinct CDR3 sequences, of which 95% are seen a single time; 0.095% belongs to the top ten. It was negative isolation that provided the CD8+ and CD4+ T cells, whereas TEMRA cells were enriched by FACS. The data were obtained in a study of CD8 T cells in Susac syndrome.

What was sequenced was CD4+ T cells from PBMCs. The rearrangement links TRBV25-1 to TRBJ1-5; a possible D gene is TRBD1 (5 bases). The clonotype was recovered from a human donor with multiple sclerosis. CDR3 coding DNA: TGTGCCAGCAGGGGCTGGGGGAGCAATCAGCCCCAGCATTTT. Amino acids: CASRGWGSNQPQHF.